The present entry profiles one T cell receptor (beta chain) with its context. Its antigen remains unknown. Other DNA sequences from this sample encode an identical CDR3 as well. Regarding treatment: around 19 received Ad26.COV2.S at low or high dose, single or two shots; roughly five received placebo; per-sample allocation not given. The study sampled participants on day 63 after the first vaccine or placebo injection. Adults aged 18-55 years in Boston included the donor. This record belongs to a study of Ad26.COV2.S vaccination and SARS-CoV-2 variants. In the study overall: Among those in the COV1001 Ad26.COV2.S trial arm was the donor.

Overall study results and limits: Placebo and vaccine recipients had non-spike TCR breadth that was similar. Individuals receiving vaccine had higher spike-specific TCR breadth than placebo recipients did.

TCRdb's table, derived via immunoSEQ multiplex PCR, lists solely in-frame clones and lacks some. The sample consists of 440,000 or so clones, 80% to 90% of them appearing once. Germline V lookup: CDR1 LGHDT, CDR2 YNNKEL (reference sequence). The CDR3 length is 12 residues. V was shortened by 3 bases and J by 5 bases, with 4 bases between the two germline ends. This TCR was sampled from a person aged 18-65 years who received the Ad26.COV2.S COVID-19 vaccine or a placebo. This rearrangement joins TRBV3-1 (or the pseudogene TRBV3-2) to TRBJ2-2; D is uncertain. The sequencing here drew on peripheral blood, taken in a trial of Ad26.COV2.S vaccine versus placebo. The CDR3 here is CASSHLTGELFF. CDR3 nucleotides: TGTGCCAGCAGCCACTTGACCGGGGAGCTGTTTTTT.